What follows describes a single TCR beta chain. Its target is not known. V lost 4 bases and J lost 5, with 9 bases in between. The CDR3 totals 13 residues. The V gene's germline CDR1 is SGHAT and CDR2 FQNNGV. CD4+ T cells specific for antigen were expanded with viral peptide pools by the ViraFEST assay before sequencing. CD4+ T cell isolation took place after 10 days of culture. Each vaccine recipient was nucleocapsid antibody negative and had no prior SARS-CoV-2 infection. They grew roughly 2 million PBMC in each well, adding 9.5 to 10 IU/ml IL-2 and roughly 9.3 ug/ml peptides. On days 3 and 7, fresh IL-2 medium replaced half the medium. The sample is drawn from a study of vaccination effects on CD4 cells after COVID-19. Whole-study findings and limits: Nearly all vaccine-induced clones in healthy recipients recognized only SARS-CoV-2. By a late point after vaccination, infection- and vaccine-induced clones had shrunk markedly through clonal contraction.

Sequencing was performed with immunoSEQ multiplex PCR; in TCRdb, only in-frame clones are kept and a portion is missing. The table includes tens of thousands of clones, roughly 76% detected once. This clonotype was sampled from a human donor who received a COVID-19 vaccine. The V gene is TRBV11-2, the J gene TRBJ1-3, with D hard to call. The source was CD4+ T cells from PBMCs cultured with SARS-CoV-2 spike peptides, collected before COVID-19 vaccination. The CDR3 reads CASSSRDRNTIYF. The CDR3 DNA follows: TGTGCCAGCAGCTCTAGGGATCGAAACACCATATATTTT.